One and the same sample provided the 17 T cell receptor beta chains below, sequenced in a study of brain metastases from non-small cell lung cancer. TCRdb's copy holds only in-frame clones and misses some; the assay was immunoSEQ multiplex PCR. The sample lists 1,500 to 2,000 clones; approximately 90% were seen once. The source material was tumor-adjacent normal tissue. These receptors all stem from a donor at least 40 years old with non-small cell lung cancer.

The chain joins TRBV4-1 to TRBJ1-3; D gene unclear. Trimming removed 4 bases from V and 0 bases from J, with 13 bases in between. The CDR3 totals 16 residues. Germline CDR1 and CDR2: MGHRA and YSYEKL. CDR3 in DNA: TGCGCCAGCAGCCGAGATTCGGAGTTCTCTGGAAACACCATATATTTT. Protein sequence: CASSRDSEFSGNTIYF.

Here the CDR3 reads CAIQVNNEAFF. As DNA, the CDR3 is TGTGCCATACAGGTCAATAATGAAGCTTTCTTT. The V and J genes are TRBV7-3 and TRBJ1-1; tentatively, D is TRBD1 (5 bases). Germline V gene sequence: CDR1 SGHTA, CDR2 FQGTGA. This CDR3 comprises 11 residues. V shed 10 bases and J shed 7 bases, with 13 bases lying between them.

V gene TRBV2 combines with J gene TRBJ1-1; possibly TRBD1 for D (6 bases). Trimming pared 7 bases from V and 0 bases from J, leaving 12 bases between. CDR3 length equals 14 residues. The germline gives CDR1 SNHLY, CDR2 FYNNEI. As DNA, the CDR3 is TGTGCCAGCAAGCAGGGGCGGGTGAACACTGAAGCTTTCTTT. Translated, it gives CASKQGRVNTEAFF.

The chain uses TRBV6-5 and TRBJ2-2, with D unresolved. This CDR3 is built from 13 residues. Trimming took 5 bases from V and 3 from J, leaving 7 bases between them. Germline lookup yields CDR1 MNHEY and CDR2 SVGAGI. As DNA, the CDR3 is TGTGCCAGCAGTCAGATTCACACCGGGGAGCTGTTTTTT. This encodes CASSQIHTGELFF.

This rearrangement joins TRBV28 to TRBJ2-3; D may correspond to TRBD1 or TRBD2 (6 bases each). The CDR3 runs to 16 residues. In germline, CDR1 is MDHEN, CDR2 SYDVKM. Trimming pared 2 bases from V and 5 bases from J, leaving 17 bases between. The CDR3 DNA follows: TGTGCCAGCAGTTTAAACAGAGGGGGGCGGGGAGATACGCAGTATTTT. Protein: CASSLNRGGRGDTQYF.

The table lists this clone with a few counts. The CDR3 DNA reads as TGTGCCAGCAGCTTATCACGGAGCTCCTATAATTCACCCCTCCACTTT. Translated: CASSLSRSSYNSPLHF. The chain has TRBV7-8 and TRBJ1-6; D gene unclear. The CDR3 consists of 16 residues. Per the germline V gene, CDR1 is SGHVS and CDR2 is FQNEAQ. The germline V and J ends were trimmed by 2 bases and 0 bases, with 8 bases remaining between them.

This clone was picked up a small number of times. Other nucleotide sequences from this sample produce the same CDR3. This chain links TRBV10-3 with TRBJ2-5, with 8 bases aligning to TRBD1. V gave up 0 bases and J gave up 3 bases; unmatched junction bases: 9. This CDR3 is built from 17 residues. Germline V lookup: CDR1 ENHRY, CDR2 SYGVKD. The CDR3 spells CAISESRGQGAEETQYF. Written as DNA, the CDR3 is TGTGCCATCAGTGAGTCGAGAGGGCAGGGGGCAGAAGAGACCCAGTACTTC.

The J gene is TRBJ1-2, the V gene TRBV4-1; D unresolved. Trimming cost V 1 base and J 3 bases, with 12 bases left between them. Germline values: CDR1 MGHRA, CDR2 YSYEKL. The CDR3 consists of 15 residues. CDR3 protein: CASSQGGWQDYGYTF. The CDR3 region has the DNA TGCGCCAGCAGCCAAGGAGGTTGGCAGGACTATGGCTACACCTTC.

The chain uses TRBV12-5 and TRBJ1-1, with a possible D match to TRBD1 (6 bases). Trimming left V 6 bases short and J 0 bases short, with 14 bases between. The CDR3 has 15 amino acids. Germline V gene lookup returns CDR1 LGHNT and CDR2 FRNRAP. The DNA of the CDR3 is TGTGCTAGTGGCCCAGGACAGAGCATGAACACTGAAGCTTTCTTT. Its protein is CASGPGQSMNTEAFF.

The V and J genes are TRBV27 and TRBJ1-5; TRBD1 matches at 7 bases. CDR1 and CDR2 from the germline V gene are MNHEY and SMNVEV (reference sequence). J lost 5 bases, V lost 6 bases, and 13 bases had no gene match. The CDR3 loop spans 16 amino acids. The CDR3 DNA sequence: TGTGCCAGCAGCCCCTCACCGGGACAGAATTATCAGCCCCAGCATTTT. Its translation is CASSPSPGQNYQPQHF.

This chain links TRBV28 with TRBJ1-2; no clear D. CDR3 length: 14 amino acids. V was shortened by 3 bases and J by 4 bases, with 12 bases between the two germline ends. The germline gives CDR1 MDHEN, CDR2 SYDVKM. The CDR3, as DNA: TGTGCCAGCAGTTTTCGGTCAGTTATCTATGGCTACACCTTC. Protein product: CASSFRSVIYGYTF.

This chain joins TRBV10-2 and TRBJ2-6; D unresolved. Deletions cut 4 bases from V and 4 bases from J, with 8 bases between. Germline V gene sequence: CDR1 WSHSY, CDR2 SAAADI. The CDR3 contains 14 residues. CDR3 residues: CASSGSSGANVLTF. As DNA, the CDR3 is TGCGCCAGCAGTGGGTCCTCCGGGGCCAACGTCCTGACTTTC.

V is TRBV28 and J is TRBJ1-4; the D is unclear. This CDR3 is 14 amino acids long. In germline, CDR1 is MDHEN, CDR2 SYDVKM. With 8 bases removed from V and 0 bases from J, the gap between germline ends came to 10 bases. CDR3 residues: CASGRHTTNEKLFF. The DNA for the CDR3 is TGTGCCAGCGGGAGGCACACAACTAATGAAAAACTGTTTTTT.

This clone turned up a few times. The chain recombines TRBV6-5 with TRBJ2-5, with 9 bases aligning to TRBD1. J gave up 5 bases and V 7 bases, and 11 bases lay outside the gene matches. This CDR3 spans 15 amino acids. Germline assignment: CDR1 MNHEY and CDR2 SVGAGI. The DNA for the CDR3 is TGTGCCAGCACCGACGGACAGGGGATGCTTGAGACCCAGTACTTC. This translates into CASTDGQGMLETQYF.

The chain uses TRBV28 and TRBJ1-4; TRBD1 aligns across 9 bases. This CDR3 spans 15 amino acids. The V segment lost 5 bases and the J segment 4 bases; nucleotides outside the gene matches: 5. CDR1 is MDHEN, CDR2 SYDVKM, per germline. The CDR3 nucleotides read TGTGCCAGCAGTACAGGGGGCGGAGGTAATGAAAAACTGTTTTTT. Its protein is CASSTGGGGNEKLFF.

The CDR3 DNA reads TGCGCCAGCAGTTCCGGTAGCAATCAGCCCCAGCATTTT. Translated: CASSSGSNQPQHF. The chain carries TRBV10-1 and TRBJ1-5; D unclear. The germline CDR1 and CDR2 sequences are WNHNN and SYGVQD (reference sequence). This CDR3 spans 13 amino acids. V gave up 5 bases and J gave up 0 bases, with 5 bases separating them.

The chain carries TRBV7-9 and TRBJ1-2, with no clear D. Germline loops: CDR1 SEHNR, CDR2 FQNEAQ (reference sequence). The CDR3 spans 12 residues. Trimming removed 5 bases from V and 7 bases from J, with 11 bases in between. The CDR3 protein is CASSPSGGGYTF. The DNA of the CDR3 is TGTGCCAGCAGCCCCTCTGGAGGTGGCTACACCTTC.